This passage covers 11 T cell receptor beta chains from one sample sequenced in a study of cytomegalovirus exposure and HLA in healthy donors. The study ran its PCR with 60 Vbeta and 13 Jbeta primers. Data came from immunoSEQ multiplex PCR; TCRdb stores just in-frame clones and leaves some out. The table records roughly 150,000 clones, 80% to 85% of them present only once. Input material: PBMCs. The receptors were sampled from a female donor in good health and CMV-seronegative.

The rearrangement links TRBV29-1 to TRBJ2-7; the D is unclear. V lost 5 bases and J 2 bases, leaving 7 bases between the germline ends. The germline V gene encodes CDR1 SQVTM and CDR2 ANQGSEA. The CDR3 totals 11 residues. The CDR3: CSVLSAYEQYF. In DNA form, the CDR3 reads TGCAGCGTTCTTTCCGCCTACGAGCAGTACTTC.

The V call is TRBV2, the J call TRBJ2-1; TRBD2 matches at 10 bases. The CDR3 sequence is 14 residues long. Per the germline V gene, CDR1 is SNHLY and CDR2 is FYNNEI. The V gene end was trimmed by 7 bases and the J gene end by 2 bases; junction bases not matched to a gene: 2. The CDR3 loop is CASIGLAAYNEQFF. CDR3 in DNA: TGTGCCAGCATAGGACTAGCGGCCTACAATGAGCAGTTCTTC.

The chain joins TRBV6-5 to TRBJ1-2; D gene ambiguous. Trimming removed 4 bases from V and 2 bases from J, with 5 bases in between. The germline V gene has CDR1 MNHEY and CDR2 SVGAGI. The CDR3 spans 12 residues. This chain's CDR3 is CASSSGNYGYTF. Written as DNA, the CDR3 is TGTGCCAGCAGTTCCGGGAACTATGGCTACACCTTC.

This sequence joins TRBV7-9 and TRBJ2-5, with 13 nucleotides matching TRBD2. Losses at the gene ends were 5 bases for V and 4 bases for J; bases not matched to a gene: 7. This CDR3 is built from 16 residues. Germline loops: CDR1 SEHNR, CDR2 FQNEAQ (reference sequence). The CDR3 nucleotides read TGTGCCAGCAGCCCTACTAGCGGGAGGGTAAGAGAGACCCAGTACTTC. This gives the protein CASSPTSGRVRETQYF.

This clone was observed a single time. The CDR3 protein is CASSRDRAGELFF. The CDR3 nucleotides read TGTGCCAGCAGTAGGGACAGGGCCGGGGAGCTGTTTTTT. This chain joins TRBV6-5 and TRBJ2-2; the match to TRBD1 covers 9 bases. The trim removed 5 bases at V and 6 bases at J, leaving 1 base unmatched. The V gene's germline CDR1 is MNHEY and CDR2 SVGAGI. The CDR3 loop spans 13 amino acids.

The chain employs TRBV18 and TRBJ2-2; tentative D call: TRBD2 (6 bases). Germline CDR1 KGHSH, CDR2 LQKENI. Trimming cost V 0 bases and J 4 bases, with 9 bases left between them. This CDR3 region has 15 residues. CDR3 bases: TGTGCCAGCTCACCACCTGCGGGAACCACCGGGGAGCTGTTTTTT. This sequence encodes CASSPPAGTTGELFF.

The CDR3 here is CSVHARQDGYTF. The CDR3 DNA follows: TGCAGCGTCCACGCCCGACAGGATGGCTACACCTTC. The chain joins TRBV29-1 to TRBJ1-2, with D perhaps TRBD1 (6 bases). The CDR3 consists of 12 residues. Trimming stripped 6 bases from V and 6 bases from J, with 14 bases between. Germline CDR1 is SQVTM and CDR2 is ANQGSEA.

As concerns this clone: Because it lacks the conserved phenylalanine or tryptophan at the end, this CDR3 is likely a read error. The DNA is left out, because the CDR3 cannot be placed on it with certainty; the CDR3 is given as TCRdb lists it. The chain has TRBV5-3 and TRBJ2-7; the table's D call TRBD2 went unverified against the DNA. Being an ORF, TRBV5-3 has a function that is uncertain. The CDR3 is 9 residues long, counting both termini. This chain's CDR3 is CARSGPTRS.

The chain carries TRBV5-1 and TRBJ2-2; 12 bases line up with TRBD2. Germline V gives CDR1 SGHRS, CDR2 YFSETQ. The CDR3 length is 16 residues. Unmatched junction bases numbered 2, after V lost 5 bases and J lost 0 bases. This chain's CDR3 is CASSRTSGANTGELFF. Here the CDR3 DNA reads TGCGCCAGCAGTCGGACTAGCGGGGCGAACACCGGGGAGCTGTTTTTT.

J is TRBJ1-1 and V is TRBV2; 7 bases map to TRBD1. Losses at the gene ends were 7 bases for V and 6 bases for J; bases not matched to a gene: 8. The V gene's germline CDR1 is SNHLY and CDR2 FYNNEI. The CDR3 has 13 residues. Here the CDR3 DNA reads TGTGCCAGCAATTACAGGGGATTCGCTGAAGCTTTCTTT. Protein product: CASNYRGFAEAFF.

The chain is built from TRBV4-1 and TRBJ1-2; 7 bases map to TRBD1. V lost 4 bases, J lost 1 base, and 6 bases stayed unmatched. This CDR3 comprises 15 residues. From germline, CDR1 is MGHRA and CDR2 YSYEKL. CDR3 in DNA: TGCGCCAGCAGCCCCGGGACAGTCCTTAACTATGGCTACACCTTC. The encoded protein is CASSPGTVLNYGYTF.